This T cell receptor beta chain was sequenced during a study of beta chain features in type 1 diabetes. About this clone: The antigen is unknown.

The isolated RNA, all of it, was reverse transcribed, so expressed TCRB transcripts were what got sequenced. The method was immunoSEQ multiplex PCR; TCRdb's version includes in-frame clones alone and lacks a portion of them. The sample has some 140,000 clones; around 8.8% are singletons. The CDR3 runs to 14 residues. Germline-derived CDR1 and CDR2 are SGHRS and YFSETQ. Trimming took off 0 bases at V and 6 bases at J, with 10 bases between the two ends. Study outcomes and limitations: TCRB CDR3 length was moderately but significantly reduced in all four CD4+ subsets of Type 1 diabetes patients.

The gene calls are TRBV5-1 and TRBJ2-1; D perhaps matches TRBD2 (6 bases). The sequenced material came from central memory CD4+ T cells from blood. This receptor was obtained from a young man with type 1 diabetes. The CDR3 region has the DNA TGCGCCAGCAGCTTGGAATCGGGGGTCAATGAGCAGTTCTTC. This translates into CASSLESGVNEQFF.